This is a list of T cell receptor beta chains from one sample in a study of STAT5B mutations in CD4+ large granular lymphocyte leukemia. Some clones are missing from TCRdb's copy, which holds only in-frame ones; the method was immunoSEQ multiplex PCR. Of about 34,000 clones detected, around 88% appear once; the ten largest clones hold roughly 0.98%. The sequencing input was CD4+ T cells from blood buffy coats. All receptors come from a human donor in good health. CDR3s include the opening cysteine and the closing phenylalanine or tryptophan. Fields, in order: clone size, D gene, J gene, V gene, CDR3 length, CDR3 protein, CDR3 DNA. The D gene is left open where the match is weak. Clone size is shown for a subset of rows, as once, few, many or a class of expanded clone.

clone_size: NA; d_call: TRBD1; j_call: TRBJ2-7; v_call: TRBV6-6; cdr3_length: 15; cdr3_aa: CASSYSGQGAYEQYF; cdr3_nt: TGTGCCAGCAGTTACTCTGGGCAGGGGGCCTACGAGCAGTACTTC
clone_size: NA; d_call: NA; j_call: TRBJ1-3; v_call: TRBV14; cdr3_length: 12; cdr3_aa: CASSQGVNTIYF; cdr3_nt: TGTGCCAGCAGCCAAGGTGTAAACACCATATATTTT
clone_size: NA; d_call: TRBD2; j_call: TRBJ2-7; v_call: TRBV19; cdr3_length: 13; cdr3_aa: CASSIGLAGEQYF; cdr3_nt: TGTGCCAGTAGTATAGGACTAGCGGGCGAGCAGTACTTC
clone_size: once; d_call: NA; j_call: TRBJ1-4; v_call: TRBV9; cdr3_length: 15; cdr3_aa: CASSAGGLANEKLFF; cdr3_nt: TGTGCCAGCAGCGCGGGAGGGCTGGCTAATGAAAAACTGTTTTTT
clone_size: few; d_call: TRBD1; j_call: TRBJ1-2; v_call: TRBV14; cdr3_length: 13; cdr3_aa: CASSQGQNYGYTF; cdr3_nt: TGTGCCAGCAGCCAGGGACAGAACTATGGCTACACCTTC
clone_size: NA; d_call: TRBD1; j_call: TRBJ1-6; v_call: TRBV6-6; cdr3_length: 16; cdr3_aa: CASSRGTGPYNSPLHF; cdr3_nt: TGTGCCAGCAGCCGGGGGACAGGGCCCTATAATTCACCCCTCCACTTT
clone_size: NA; d_call: NA; j_call: TRBJ1-2; v_call: TRBV6-5; cdr3_length: 15; cdr3_aa: CASSYSGGGSGGYTF; cdr3_nt: TGTGCCAGCAGTTACTCCGGTGGGGGTAGTGGTGGCTACACCTTC
clone_size: NA; d_call: NA; j_call: TRBJ2-5; v_call: TRBV19; cdr3_length: 14; cdr3_aa: CASSMVASAETQYF; cdr3_nt: TGTGCCAGTAGTATGGTAGCGTCAGCGGAGACCCAGTACTTC
clone_size: NA; d_call: TRBD2; j_call: TRBJ2-3; v_call: TRBV6-1; cdr3_length: 20; cdr3_aa: CASSGTPGTSGVGVTDTQYF; cdr3_nt: TGTGCCAGCAGTGGTACTCCCGGGACTAGCGGGGTAGGGGTCACAGATACGCAGTATTTT
clone_size: NA; d_call: TRBD2; j_call: TRBJ2-3; v_call: TRBV5-1; cdr3_length: 14; cdr3_aa: CASSSGGDTDTQYF; cdr3_nt: TGCGCCAGCAGCTCGGGGGGGGACACAGATACGCAGTATTTT
clone_size: NA; d_call: NA; j_call: TRBJ1-2; v_call: TRBV6-5; cdr3_length: 14; cdr3_aa: CASSYSDINYGYTF; cdr3_nt: TGTGCCAGCAGTTACAGTGATATTAACTATGGCTACACCTTC
clone_size: NA; d_call: NA; j_call: TRBJ2-1; v_call: TRBV2; cdr3_length: 12; cdr3_aa: CASSRKTLLPFF; cdr3_nt: TGTGCCAGCAGTAGAAAGACCCTTCTACCGTTCTTC
clone_size: NA; d_call: NA; j_call: TRBJ1-2; v_call: TRBV18; cdr3_length: 14; cdr3_aa: CASSPGEGGSGYTF; cdr3_nt: TGTGCCAGCTCACCCGGCGAGGGGGGATCTGGCTACACCTTC
clone_size: NA; d_call: NA; j_call: TRBJ2-5; v_call: TRBV5-8; cdr3_length: 11; cdr3_aa: CASSFQETQYF; cdr3_nt: TGTGCCAGCAGCTTCCAAGAGACCCAGTACTTC
clone_size: NA; d_call: TRBD1; j_call: TRBJ2-2; v_call: TRBV7-6; cdr3_length: 18; cdr3_aa: CASSSRIMTGSNTGELFF; cdr3_nt: TGTGCCAGCAGCTCCCGCATTATGACAGGGAGTAACACCGGGGAGCTGTTTTTT
clone_size: NA; d_call: TRBD1; j_call: TRBJ2-2; v_call: TRBV7-2; cdr3_length: 14; cdr3_aa: CASSPGQGHGELFF; cdr3_nt: TGTGCCAGCAGCCCCGGACAGGGACACGGGGAGCTGTTTTTT
clone_size: NA; d_call: TRBD1; j_call: TRBJ1-2; v_call: TRBV6-5; cdr3_length: 15; cdr3_aa: CASSITGQNIYGYTF; cdr3_nt: TGTGCCAGCAGCATCACGGGACAGAATATCTATGGCTACACCTTC
clone_size: few; d_call: NA; j_call: TRBJ1-1; v_call: TRBV7-3; cdr3_length: 13; cdr3_aa: CASGVGSNTEAFF; cdr3_nt: TGTGCCAGCGGGGTGGGTTCGAACACTGAAGCTTTCTTT
clone_size: few; d_call: TRBD1; j_call: TRBJ1-1; v_call: TRBV4-1; cdr3_length: 14; cdr3_aa: CASSQEDRLGRAFF; cdr3_nt: TGCGCCAGCAGCCAAGAGGACAGGCTTGGGAGGGCTTTCTTT
clone_size: NA; d_call: NA; j_call: TRBJ1-2; v_call: TRBV25-1; cdr3_length: 13; cdr3_aa: CASRADLYYGYTF; cdr3_nt: TGTGCCAGCAGAGCGGACTTATACTATGGCTACACCTTC
clone_size: NA; d_call: NA; j_call: TRBJ2-1; v_call: TRBV5-8; cdr3_length: 14; cdr3_aa: CASSFGRIHNEQFF; cdr3_nt: TGTGCCAGCAGCTTCGGACGGATTCACAATGAGCAGTTCTTC
clone_size: NA; d_call: TRBD1; j_call: TRBJ2-7; v_call: TRBV6-5; cdr3_length: 14; cdr3_aa: CASSYNDRGYEQYF; cdr3_nt: TGTGCCAGCAGTTATAACGACAGGGGGTACGAGCAGTACTTC
clone_size: NA; d_call: TRBD2; j_call: TRBJ2-1; v_call: TRBV6-5; cdr3_length: 16; cdr3_aa: CASSSIASGENNEQFF; cdr3_nt: TGTGCCAGCAGTTCGATCGCTAGCGGGGAAAACAATGAGCAGTTCTTC
clone_size: NA; d_call: TRBD2; j_call: TRBJ2-7; v_call: TRBV2; cdr3_length: 15; cdr3_aa: CASRQGLRGVYEQYF; cdr3_nt: TGTGCCAGCAGGCAGGGGTTGCGGGGGGTATACGAGCAGTACTTC
clone_size: NA; d_call: NA; j_call: TRBJ2-7; v_call: TRBV6-5; cdr3_length: 15; cdr3_aa: CASSYIGLTYYEQYF; cdr3_nt: TGTGCCAGCAGTTACATAGGGCTCACGTACTACGAGCAGTACTTC
clone_size: once; d_call: TRBD1; j_call: TRBJ1-1; v_call: TRBV4-3; cdr3_length: 16; cdr3_aa: CASSQSRQGVNTEAFF; cdr3_nt: TGCGCCAGCAGCCAATCTCGACAGGGCGTGAACACTGAAGCTTTCTTT
clone_size: once; d_call: TRBD2; j_call: TRBJ2-5; v_call: TRBV11-3; cdr3_length: 17; cdr3_aa: CASSPWTGLAGWETQYF; cdr3_nt: TGTGCCAGCAGCCCATGGACCGGACTAGCGGGCTGGGAGACCCAGTACTTC
clone_size: NA; d_call: TRBD2; j_call: TRBJ2-5; v_call: TRBV4-3; cdr3_length: 14; cdr3_aa: CASSHGKAGETQYF; cdr3_nt: TGCGCCAGCAGCCACGGGAAAGCGGGGGAGACCCAGTACTTC
clone_size: once; d_call: NA; j_call: TRBJ2-7; v_call: TRBV6-1; cdr3_length: 14; cdr3_aa: CASSEALPGYEQYF; cdr3_nt: TGTGCCAGCAGTGAAGCTCTACCCGGGTACGAGCAGTACTTC
clone_size: few; d_call: TRBD1; j_call: TRBJ1-6; v_call: TRBV4-1; cdr3_length: 16; cdr3_aa: CASSQARGRSLRPLHF; cdr3_nt: TGCGCCAGCAGCCAAGCCAGGGGGCGCTCCCTAAGGCCCCTCCACTTT
clone_size: NA; d_call: NA; j_call: TRBJ2-3; v_call: TRBV5-6; cdr3_length: 13; cdr3_aa: CASSFGGIDTQYF; cdr3_nt: TGTGCCAGCAGCTTTGGCGGGATAGATACGCAGTATTTT
clone_size: NA; d_call: NA; j_call: TRBJ2-3; v_call: TRBV5-1; cdr3_length: 12; cdr3_aa: CASSLDTDTQYF; cdr3_nt: TGCGCCAGCAGCTTGGACACAGATACGCAGTATTTT
clone_size: NA; d_call: NA; j_call: TRBJ1-4; v_call: TRBV6-5; cdr3_length: 11; cdr3_aa: CASRENEKLFF; cdr3_nt: TGTGCCAGCAGGGAGAATGAAAAACTGTTTTTT
clone_size: NA; d_call: TRBD2; j_call: TRBJ2-3; v_call: TRBV4-2; cdr3_length: 17; cdr3_aa: CASSHPKFAGGPYTQYF; cdr3_nt: TGTGCCAGCAGCCACCCTAAATTTGCGGGGGGGCCTTATACGCAGTATTTT
clone_size: NA; d_call: NA; j_call: TRBJ2-5; v_call: TRBV25-1; cdr3_length: 13; cdr3_aa: CASLRGAGETQYF; cdr3_nt: TGTGCCAGCCTCCGGGGGGCCGGGGAGACCCAGTACTTC
clone_size: NA; d_call: NA; j_call: TRBJ2-2; v_call: TRBV10-1; cdr3_length: 13; cdr3_aa: CASSDYRAGELFF; cdr3_nt: TGCGCCAGCAGTGACTACAGGGCCGGGGAGCTGTTTTTT
clone_size: NA; d_call: NA; j_call: TRBJ2-5; v_call: TRBV20-1; cdr3_length: 11; cdr3_aa: CSARRIETQYF; cdr3_nt: TGCAGTGCTAGAAGAATAGAGACCCAGTACTTC
clone_size: NA; d_call: NA; j_call: TRBJ1-2; v_call: TRBV6-5; cdr3_length: 12; cdr3_aa: CASSSSSYGYTF; cdr3_nt: TGTGCCAGCAGCTCGAGTAGCTATGGCTACACCTTC
clone_size: NA; d_call: TRBD2; j_call: TRBJ2-1; v_call: TRBV4-3; cdr3_length: 15; cdr3_aa: CASSQVAGVYNEQFF; cdr3_nt: TGCGCCAGCAGCCAAGTAGCGGGAGTCTACAATGAGCAGTTCTTC
clone_size: NA; d_call: TRBD1; j_call: TRBJ1-4; v_call: TRBV5-1; cdr3_length: 14; cdr3_aa: CASSFTGGGEKLFF; cdr3_nt: TGCGCCAGCAGCTTTACAGGGGGGGGTGAAAAACTGTTTTTT
clone_size: NA; d_call: NA; j_call: TRBJ1-2; v_call: TRBV7-9; cdr3_length: 16; cdr3_aa: CASSLGFGIVDYGYTF; cdr3_nt: TGTGCCAGCAGCTTAGGTTTTGGGATAGTGGACTATGGCTACACCTTC
clone_size: NA; d_call: NA; j_call: TRBJ1-2; v_call: TRBV9; cdr3_length: 15; cdr3_aa: CASSVTGTSGYGYTF; cdr3_nt: TGTGCCAGCAGCGTGACCGGGACCTCGGGCTATGGCTACACCTTC
clone_size: NA; d_call: TRBD2; j_call: TRBJ2-3; v_call: TRBV10-1; cdr3_length: 12; cdr3_aa: CASSPQRGAQYF; cdr3_nt: TGCGCCAGCAGTCCCCAGCGGGGGGCGCAGTATTTT
clone_size: NA; d_call: NA; j_call: TRBJ1-6; v_call: TRBV7-6; cdr3_length: 14; cdr3_aa: CASGRSSYNSPLHF; cdr3_nt: TGTGCCAGCGGCAGGAGCTCCTATAATTCACCCCTCCACTTT
clone_size: NA; d_call: TRBD1; j_call: TRBJ1-4; v_call: TRBV30; cdr3_length: 13; cdr3_aa: CAWVGTVGEKLFF; cdr3_nt: TGTGCCTGGGTCGGGACAGTGGGCGAAAAACTGTTTTTT
clone_size: NA; d_call: NA; j_call: TRBJ1-5; v_call: TRBV5-1; cdr3_length: 16; cdr3_aa: CASSLDGGDSNQPQHF; cdr3_nt: TGCGCCAGCAGCTTGGACGGAGGAGATAGCAATCAGCCCCAGCATTTT
clone_size: NA; d_call: NA; j_call: TRBJ2-7; v_call: TRBV6-6; cdr3_length: 15; cdr3_aa: CASSFPGTVTYEQYF; cdr3_nt: TGTGCCAGCAGTTTCCCCGGGACTGTAACCTACGAGCAGTACTTC
clone_size: few; d_call: NA; j_call: TRBJ1-1; v_call: TRBV7-6; cdr3_length: 14; cdr3_aa: CASSLGGDGTEAFF; cdr3_nt: TGTGCCAGCAGCTTAGGCGGGGATGGTACTGAAGCTTTCTTT
clone_size: NA; d_call: NA; j_call: TRBJ2-7; v_call: TRBV6-5; cdr3_length: 15; cdr3_aa: CASSYSFPASYEQYF; cdr3_nt: TGTGCCAGCAGTTACTCATTCCCGGCCTCCTACGAGCAGTACTTC
clone_size: once; d_call: TRBD1; j_call: TRBJ1-1; v_call: TRBV5-1; cdr3_length: 14; cdr3_aa: CASTTTGMDTEAFF; cdr3_nt: TGCGCCAGTACTACGACAGGGATGGACACTGAAGCTTTCTTT
clone_size: NA; d_call: NA; j_call: TRBJ2-2; v_call: TRBV5-1; cdr3_length: 14; cdr3_aa: CASSLEGFSGELFF; cdr3_nt: TGCGCCAGCAGCTTGGAAGGCTTTTCCGGGGAGCTGTTTTTT
clone_size: NA; d_call: NA; j_call: TRBJ2-7; v_call: TRBV5-1; cdr3_length: 14; cdr3_aa: CASYRDRRAYEQYF; cdr3_nt: TGCGCCAGCTATCGGGACCGGAGAGCCTACGAGCAGTACTTC
clone_size: NA; d_call: TRBD2; j_call: TRBJ2-5; v_call: TRBV7-6; cdr3_length: 17; cdr3_aa: CASSRGTSGGLGETQYF; cdr3_nt: TGTGCCAGCAGCCGGGGGACTAGCGGGGGCCTCGGAGAGACCCAGTACTTC
clone_size: NA; d_call: NA; j_call: TRBJ1-1; v_call: TRBV5-5; cdr3_length: 12; cdr3_aa: CASSLQESEAFF; cdr3_nt: TGTGCCAGCAGCTTACAGGAATCTGAAGCTTTCTTT
clone_size: NA; d_call: NA; j_call: TRBJ2-7; v_call: TRBV6-1; cdr3_length: 13; cdr3_aa: CASNRADSYEQYF; cdr3_nt: TGTGCCAGCAATCGAGCGGACTCCTACGAGCAGTACTTC